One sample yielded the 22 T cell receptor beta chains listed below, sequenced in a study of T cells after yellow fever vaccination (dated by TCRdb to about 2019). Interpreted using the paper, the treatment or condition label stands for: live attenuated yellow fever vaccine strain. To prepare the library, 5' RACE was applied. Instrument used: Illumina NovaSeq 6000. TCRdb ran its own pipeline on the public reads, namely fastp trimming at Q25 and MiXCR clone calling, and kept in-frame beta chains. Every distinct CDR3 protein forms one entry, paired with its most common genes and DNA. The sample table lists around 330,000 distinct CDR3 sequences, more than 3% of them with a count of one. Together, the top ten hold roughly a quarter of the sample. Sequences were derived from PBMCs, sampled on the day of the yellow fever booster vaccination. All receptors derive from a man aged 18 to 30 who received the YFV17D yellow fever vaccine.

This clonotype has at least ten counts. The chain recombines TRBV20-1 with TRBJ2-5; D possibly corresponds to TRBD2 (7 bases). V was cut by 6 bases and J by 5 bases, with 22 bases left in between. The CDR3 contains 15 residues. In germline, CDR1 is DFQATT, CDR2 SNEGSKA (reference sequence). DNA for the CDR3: TGCAGTGCCCCTCTCTGGGGGGGGCTCCGGGAGACCCAGTACTTC. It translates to CSAPLWGGLRETQYF.

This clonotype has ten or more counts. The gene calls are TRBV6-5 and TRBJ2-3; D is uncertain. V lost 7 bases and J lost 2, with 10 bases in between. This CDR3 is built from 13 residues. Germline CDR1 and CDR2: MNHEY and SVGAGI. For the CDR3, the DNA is TGTGCCAGCACCGAGGCGAACACAGATACGCAGTATTTT. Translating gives CASTEANTDTQYF.

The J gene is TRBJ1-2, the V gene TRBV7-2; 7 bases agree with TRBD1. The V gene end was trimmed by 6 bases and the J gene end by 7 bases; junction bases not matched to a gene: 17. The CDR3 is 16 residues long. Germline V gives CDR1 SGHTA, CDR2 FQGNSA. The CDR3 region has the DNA TGTGCCAGCAGTATGCAGGGCACCCCAGGGGGGGGTGGCTACACCTTC. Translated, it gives CASSMQGTPGGGGYTF.

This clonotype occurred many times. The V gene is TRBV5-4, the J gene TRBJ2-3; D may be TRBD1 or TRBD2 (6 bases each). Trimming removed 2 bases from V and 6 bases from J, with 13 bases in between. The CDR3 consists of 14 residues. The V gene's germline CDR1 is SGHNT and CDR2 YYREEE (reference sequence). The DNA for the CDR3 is TGTGCCAGCAGCTTCGGGGGCCCCTTCGATACGCAGTATTTT. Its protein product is CASSFGGPFDTQYF.

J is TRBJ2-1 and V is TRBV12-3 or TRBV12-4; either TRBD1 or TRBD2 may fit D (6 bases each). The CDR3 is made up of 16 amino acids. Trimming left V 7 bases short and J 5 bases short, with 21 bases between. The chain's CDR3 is CASTPESGATHNEQFF. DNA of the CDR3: TGTGCCAGCACCCCAGAATCGGGGGCGACCCACAATGAGCAGTTCTTC.

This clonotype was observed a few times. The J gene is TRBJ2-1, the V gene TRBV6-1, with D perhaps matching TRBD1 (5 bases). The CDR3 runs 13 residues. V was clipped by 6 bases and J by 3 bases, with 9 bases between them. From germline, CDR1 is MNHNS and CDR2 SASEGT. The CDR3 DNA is TGTGCCAGCAGGACAGACGGCTACAATGAGCAGTTCTTC. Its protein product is CASRTDGYNEQFF.

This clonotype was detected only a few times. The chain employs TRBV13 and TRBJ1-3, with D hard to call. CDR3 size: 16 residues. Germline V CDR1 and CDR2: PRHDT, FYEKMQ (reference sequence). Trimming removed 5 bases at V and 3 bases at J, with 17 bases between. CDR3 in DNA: TGTGCCAGCAGCCACCGCCCAGGACGGATTGGAAACACCATATATTTT. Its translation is CASSHRPGRIGNTIYF.

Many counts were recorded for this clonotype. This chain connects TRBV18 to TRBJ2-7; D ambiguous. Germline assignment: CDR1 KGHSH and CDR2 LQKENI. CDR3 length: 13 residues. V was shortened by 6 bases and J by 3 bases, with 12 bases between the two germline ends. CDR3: CASSLLANYEQYF. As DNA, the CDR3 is TGTGCCAGCTCCTTGTTGGCAAACTACGAGCAGTACTTC.

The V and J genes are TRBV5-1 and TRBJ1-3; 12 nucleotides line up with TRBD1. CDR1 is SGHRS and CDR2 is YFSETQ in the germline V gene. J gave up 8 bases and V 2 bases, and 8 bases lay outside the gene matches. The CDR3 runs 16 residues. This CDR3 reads CASSFTPGQGADTIYF. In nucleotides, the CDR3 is TGCGCCAGCAGCTTTACACCGGGACAGGGGGCGGACACCATATATTTT.

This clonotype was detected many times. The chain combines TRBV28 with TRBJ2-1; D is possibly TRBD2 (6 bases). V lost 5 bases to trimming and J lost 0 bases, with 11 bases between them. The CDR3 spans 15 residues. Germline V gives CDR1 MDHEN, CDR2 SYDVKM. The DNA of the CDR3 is TGTGCCAGCAGTCGGCCTAGCGACTCCTACAATGAGCAGTTCTTC. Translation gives CASSRPSDSYNEQFF.

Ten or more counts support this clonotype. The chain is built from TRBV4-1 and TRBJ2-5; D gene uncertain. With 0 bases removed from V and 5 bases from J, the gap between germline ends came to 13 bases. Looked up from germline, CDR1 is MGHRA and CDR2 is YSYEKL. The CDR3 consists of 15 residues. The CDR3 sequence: CASSQDLDPQETQYF. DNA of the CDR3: TGCGCCAGCAGCCAAGATTTAGACCCGCAGGAGACCCAGTACTTC.

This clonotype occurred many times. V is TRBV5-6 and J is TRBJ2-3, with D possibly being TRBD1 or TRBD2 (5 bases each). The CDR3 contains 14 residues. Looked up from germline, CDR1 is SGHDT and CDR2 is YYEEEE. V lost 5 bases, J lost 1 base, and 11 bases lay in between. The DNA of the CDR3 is TGTGCCAGCAGGACGGGGCCGGGCACAGATACGCAGTATTTT. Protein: CASRTGPGTDTQYF.

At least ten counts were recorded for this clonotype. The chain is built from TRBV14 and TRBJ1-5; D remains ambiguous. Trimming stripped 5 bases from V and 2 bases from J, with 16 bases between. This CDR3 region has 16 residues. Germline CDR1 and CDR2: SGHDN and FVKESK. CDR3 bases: TGTGCCAGCAGCACCCCAAATAGCAGTCGCAATCAGCCCCAGCATTTT. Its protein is CASSTPNSSRNQPQHF.

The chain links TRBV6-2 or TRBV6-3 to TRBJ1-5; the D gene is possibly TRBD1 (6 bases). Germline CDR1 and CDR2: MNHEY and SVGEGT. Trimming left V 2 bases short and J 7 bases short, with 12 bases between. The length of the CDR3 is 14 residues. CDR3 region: CASSYQQGLQPQHF. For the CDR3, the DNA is TGTGCCAGCAGTTACCAACAGGGTCTCCAGCCCCAGCATTTT.

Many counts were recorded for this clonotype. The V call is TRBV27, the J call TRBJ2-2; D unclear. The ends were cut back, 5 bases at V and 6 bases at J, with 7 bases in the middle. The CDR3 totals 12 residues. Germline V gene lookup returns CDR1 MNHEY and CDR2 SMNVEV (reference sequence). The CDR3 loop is CASSPYAGELFF. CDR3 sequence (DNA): TGTGCCAGCAGTCCCTACGCCGGGGAGCTGTTTTTT.

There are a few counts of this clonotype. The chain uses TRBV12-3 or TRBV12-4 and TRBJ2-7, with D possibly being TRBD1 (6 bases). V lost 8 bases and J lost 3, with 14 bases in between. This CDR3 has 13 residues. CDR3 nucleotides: TGTGCCAGCCAACTCCGGGGACACTACGAGCAGTACTTC. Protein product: CASQLRGHYEQYF.

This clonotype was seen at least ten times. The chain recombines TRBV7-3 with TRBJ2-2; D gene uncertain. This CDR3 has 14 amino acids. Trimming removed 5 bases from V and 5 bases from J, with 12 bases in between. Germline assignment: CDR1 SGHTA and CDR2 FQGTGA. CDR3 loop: CASSQNLGTGELFF. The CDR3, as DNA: TGTGCCAGCAGCCAGAATCTGGGGACCGGGGAGCTGTTTTTT.

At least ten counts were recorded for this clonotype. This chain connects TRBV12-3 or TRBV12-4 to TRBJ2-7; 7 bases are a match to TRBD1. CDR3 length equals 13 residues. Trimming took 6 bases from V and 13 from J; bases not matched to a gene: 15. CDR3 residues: CASREPTGYRPYV. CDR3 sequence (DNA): TGTGCCAGCAGAGAGCCGACAGGGTACCGCCCTTACGTC.

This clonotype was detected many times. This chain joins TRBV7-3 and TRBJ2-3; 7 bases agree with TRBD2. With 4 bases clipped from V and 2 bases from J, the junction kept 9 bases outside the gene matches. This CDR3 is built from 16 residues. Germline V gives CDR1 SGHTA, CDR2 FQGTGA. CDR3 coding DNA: TGTGCCAGCAGCTCCGCGACTAGCAGAGACACAGATACGCAGTATTTT. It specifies CASSSATSRDTDTQYF.

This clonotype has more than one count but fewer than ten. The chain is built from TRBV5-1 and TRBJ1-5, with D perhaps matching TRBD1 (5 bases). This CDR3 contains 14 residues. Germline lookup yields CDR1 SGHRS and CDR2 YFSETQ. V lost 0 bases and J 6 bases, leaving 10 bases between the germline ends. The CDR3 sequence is CASSLGQFGQPQHF. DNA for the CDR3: TGCGCCAGCAGCTTGGGACAGTTCGGTCAGCCCCAGCATTTT.

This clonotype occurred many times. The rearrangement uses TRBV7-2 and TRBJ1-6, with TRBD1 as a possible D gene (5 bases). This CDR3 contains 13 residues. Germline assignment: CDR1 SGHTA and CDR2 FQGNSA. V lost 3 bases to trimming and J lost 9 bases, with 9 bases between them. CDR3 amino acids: CASSFRDGSPLHF. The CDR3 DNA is TGTGCCAGCAGCTTCAGGGATGGTTCACCCCTCCACTTT.

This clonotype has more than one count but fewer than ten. In DNA, the CDR3 is TGTGCTAGTGGGCGTGACAATGAAAAACTGTTTTTT. This translates into CASGRDNEKLFF. The chain carries TRBV12-5 and TRBJ1-4, with D unresolved. The V end lost 6 bases, the J end lost 5 bases, and 7 bases lay between the germline ends. Germline V gene lookup returns CDR1 LGHNT and CDR2 FRNRAP. CDR3 length: 12 residues.